These 21 T cell receptor beta chains share one sample of origin, sequenced in a study of blood T cell repertoires in COVID-19. Sequencing used immunoSEQ multiplex PCR; TCRdb keeps in-frame clones, though not all of them. The table has approximately 260,000 clones, around nine tenths seen once. The sample consisted of peripheral blood. These receptors all stem from a woman between 40 and 55 years old who had recovered from COVID-19.

The V call is TRBV18, the J call TRBJ1-5; D gene uncertain. The germline V and J ends were trimmed by 5 bases and 2 bases, with 10 bases remaining between them. The length of the CDR3 is 14 residues. Germline V gene lookup returns CDR1 KGHSH and CDR2 LQKENI. The CDR3 is CASSGPVGNQPQHF. CDR3 coding DNA: TGTGCCAGCTCAGGGCCAGTCGGCAATCAGCCCCAGCATTTT. Using reference TRBV18 and TRBJ1-5 for the parts outside the CDR3, the full variable domain is NAGVMQNPRHLVRRRGQEARLRCSPMKGHSHVYWYRQLPEEGLKFMVYLQKENIIDESGMPKERFSAEFPKEGPSILRIQQVVRGDSAAYFCASSGPVGNQPQHFGDGTRLSIL.

The V call is TRBV24-1, the J call TRBJ2-1, with TRBD1 matching 12 bases. The CDR3 runs to 17 residues. Losses at the gene ends were 4 bases for V and 7 bases for J; bases not matched to a gene: 10. Germline-derived CDR1 and CDR2 are KGHDR and SFDVKD. The CDR3 loop reads CATSERDRGQYWNEQFF. CDR3 bases: TGTGCCACCAGTGAGAGGGACAGGGGGCAGTATTGGAATGAGCAGTTCTTC.

This chain connects TRBV6-5 to TRBJ2-3, with D possibly matching TRBD1 (6 bases). V was clipped by 2 bases and J by 15 bases, with 24 bases between them. Germline CDR1 and CDR2: MNHEY and SVGAGI. The CDR3 runs to 15 residues. The CDR3 here is CASSYQGTASWVQYF. The CDR3, as DNA: TGTGCCAGCAGTTACCAGGGGACGGCCTCCTGGGTCCAATATTTT.

This clone has more than one count but fewer than ten. The chain has TRBV4-3 and TRBJ2-3; 12 bases agree with TRBD2. V trimming: 2 bases; J trimming: 6 bases; junction bases outside the gene matches: 6. This CDR3 has 16 amino acids. Germline V CDR1 and CDR2: LGHNA, YSLEER. The CDR3 is CASSQQLAGGFDTQYF. The CDR3 nucleotides are TGCGCCAGCAGCCAACAACTAGCGGGGGGTTTTGATACGCAGTATTTT.

The chain joins TRBV3-1 (or the pseudogene TRBV3-2) to TRBJ2-5; the D is unclear. Trimming left V 2 bases short and J 0 bases short, with 7 bases between. This CDR3 spans 14 amino acids. Germline V CDR1 and CDR2: LGHDT, YNNKEL (reference sequence). In nucleotides, the CDR3 is TGTGCCAGCAGCCAATTAACGGACCAAGAGACCCAGTACTTC. This encodes CASSQLTDQETQYF.

This sequence joins TRBV7-2 and TRBJ2-1; D is perhaps TRBD2 (5 bases). Germline CDR1 and CDR2: SGHTA and FQGNSA. V shed 1 base and J shed 0 bases, with 19 bases lying between them. The CDR3 totals 19 residues. The CDR3: CASSLVARASKDSYNEQFF. CDR3 sequence (DNA): TGTGCCAGCAGCTTAGTCGCTCGGGCTAGCAAGGACTCCTACAATGAGCAGTTCTTC.

This rearrangement joins TRBV27 to TRBJ2-7; D perhaps matches TRBD1 (8 bases). Trimming pared 4 bases from V and 7 bases from J, leaving 35 bases between. The CDR3 extends over 20 amino acids. Germline lookup yields CDR1 MNHEY and CDR2 SMNVEV (reference sequence). CDR3 DNA: TGTGCCAGCAGTTCCCCGGACAGGGACTACGAGAGACTCCTACGTTGGGAGCAGTACTTC. This sequence encodes CASSSPDRDYERLLRWEQYF.

V is TRBV5-1 and J is TRBJ2-4, with D maybe TRBD1 (7 bases). The ends were cut back, 6 bases at V and 1 base at J, with 23 bases in the middle. The CDR3 has 18 amino acids. The V gene's germline CDR1 is SGHRS and CDR2 YFSETQ. Written as DNA, the CDR3 is TGCGCCAGCACTTTTTCTCCGACAGGGACTGGGGCCAAAAACATTCAGTACTTC. This encodes CASTFSPTGTGAKNIQYF. Supplemented by reference TRBV5-1 and TRBJ2-4, the full variable domain reads KAGVTQTPRYLIKTRGQQVTLSCSPISGHRSVSWYQQTPGQGLQFLFEYFSETQRNKGNFPGRFSGRQFSNSRSEMNVSTLELGDSALYLCASTFSPTGTGAKNIQYFGAGTRLSVL.

The chain joins TRBV6-1 to TRBJ1-2, with TRBD1 identical over 8 bases. Germline lookup yields CDR1 MNHNS and CDR2 SASEGT. Trimming removed 2 bases from V and 4 bases from J; junction bases left unmatched: 12. This CDR3 spans 17 amino acids. This CDR3 is CASSEIGTGASFYGYTF. In DNA form, the CDR3 reads TGTGCCAGCAGTGAAATAGGGACAGGTGCTTCGTTCTATGGCTACACCTTC.

V is TRBV28 and J is TRBJ1-5; the D gene is possibly TRBD1 (5 bases). V gave up 6 bases and J gave up 10 bases, with 16 bases separating them. The CDR3 spans 13 residues. Germline assignment: CDR1 MDHEN and CDR2 SYDVKM. DNA of the CDR3: TGTGCCAGCAGCTTAGGACACGATCTCCCCCAGCATTTT. Translated: CASSLGHDLPQHF.

The chain combines TRBV4-1 with TRBJ1-1; 8 bases are shared with TRBD1. The length of the CDR3 is 15 residues. The V segment lost 5 bases and the J segment 0 bases; nucleotides outside the gene matches: 5. Germline V CDR1 and CDR2: MGHRA, YSYEKL. The CDR3 DNA reads TGCGCCAGCAGCGGGACAGGATGGTTGAACACTGAAGCTTTCTTT. Its translation is CASSGTGWLNTEAFF.

CDR3 sequence reads: CATSAPGSLNTGELFF. The CDR3 nucleotides are TGTGCCACCAGTGCCCCAGGGTCACTTAACACCGGGGAGCTGTTTTTT. This chain uses TRBV24-1 with TRBJ2-2; D is perhaps TRBD1 (5 bases). This CDR3 has 16 residues. Trimming took 5 bases from V and 2 from J, leaving 14 bases between them. Germline CDR1 is KGHDR and CDR2 is SFDVKD.

The chain recombines TRBV4-1 with TRBJ1-1, with D tentatively TRBD1 (5 bases). V was cut by 1 base and J by 1 base, with 22 bases left in between. The CDR3 extends over 19 amino acids. Germline-derived CDR1 and CDR2 are MGHRA and YSYEKL. The CDR3 loop is CASSQGFRGSRGENTEAFF. DNA for the CDR3: TGCGCCAGCAGCCAAGGATTCAGAGGCAGTCGGGGGGAGAACACTGAAGCTTTCTTT.

The rearrangement joins TRBV7-9 to TRBJ2-5, with 13 bases identical to TRBD2. The CDR3 runs 16 residues. J lost 3 bases, V lost 5 bases, and 6 bases had no gene match. CDR1 and CDR2 (germline): SEHNR, FQNEAQ (reference sequence). CDR3 bases: TGTGCCAGCAGCGGTGGCACTAGCGGGAGGGAAGAGACCCAGTACTTC. This encodes CASSGGTSGREETQYF.

V gene TRBV5-8 combines with J gene TRBJ1-5, with 12 bases aligning to TRBD1. The germline V gene has CDR1 SGHTS and CDR2 YDEGEE. Trimming removed 3 bases from V and 6 bases from J; junction bases left unmatched: 7. CDR3 length equals 16 residues. The CDR3 region is CASSWGDRGQGQPQHF. The CDR3 coding sequence is TGTGCCAGCAGCTGGGGGGACAGGGGGCAGGGTCAGCCCCAGCATTTT.

The V and J genes are TRBV2 and TRBJ2-3, with D possibly TRBD1 on 5 matching bases. CDR1 SNHLY and CDR2 FYNNEI come from the germline V gene. V lost 11 bases and J lost 0, with 6 bases in between. The CDR3 runs 11 residues. CDR3 sequence: CAGASTDTQYF. The CDR3 nucleotides read TGTGCCGGGGCTAGCACAGATACGCAGTATTTT.

The CDR3 DNA sequence: TGTGCCAGCCCGGGGGACAGGGAGGGTGAGCAGTTCTTC. It is translated as CASPGDREGEQFF. The V and J genes are TRBV7-4 and TRBJ2-1; TRBD1 matches at 9 bases. The germline gives CDR1 SGHVT, CDR2 SQSDAQ. V lost 8 bases to trimming and J lost 9 bases; unmatched junction nucleotides: 8. CDR3 size: 13 residues.

This chain joins TRBV7-6 and TRBJ2-3, with D perhaps TRBD1 (6 bases). The germline V gene encodes CDR1 SGHVS and CDR2 FNYEAQ. V was cut by 1 base and J by 0 bases, with 11 bases left in between. The CDR3 is 16 residues long. DNA of the CDR3: TGTGCCAGCAGCTTAGTTTCAGGGGTTAGCACAGATACGCAGTATTTT. Protein product: CASSLVSGVSTDTQYF.

The chain combines TRBV19 with TRBJ1-5; D possibly corresponds to TRBD1 (6 bases). The CDR3 is 17 amino acids. Germline CDR1 LNHDA, CDR2 SQIVND (reference sequence). The V end was cut by 3 bases, the J end by 3 bases, with 18 bases between. DNA for the CDR3: TGTGCCAGTAGTATCCGGGCAGGGGCCAGTCCCAATCAGCCCCAGCATTTT. As protein: CASSIRAGASPNQPQHF. Looking up the rest from reference TRBV19 and TRBJ1-5 gives the full variable domain: DGGITQSPKYLFRKEGQNVTLSCEQNLNHDAMYWYRQDPGQGLRLIYYSQIVNDFQKGDIAEGYSVSREKKESFPLTVTSAQKNPTAFYLCASSIRAGASPNQPQHFGDGTRLSIL.

The chain is built from TRBV19 and TRBJ1-1; D gene unclear. Germline values: CDR1 LNHDA, CDR2 SQIVND (reference sequence). Trimming pared 4 bases from V and 3 bases from J, leaving 9 bases between. The CDR3 spans 13 residues. DNA for the CDR3: TGTGCCAGTAGTACCAGGCCGGACACTGAAGCTTTCTTT. Translated: CASSTRPDTEAFF.

The J gene is TRBJ2-7, the V gene TRBV11-2; perhaps TRBD1 as D (6 bases). The length of the CDR3 is 15 residues. V was shortened by 0 bases and J by 4 bases, with 13 bases between the two germline ends. Germline V gene lookup returns CDR1 SGHAT and CDR2 FQNNGV. The CDR3 loop reads CASSLDHWTAYEQYF. The CDR3 DNA follows: TGTGCCAGCAGCTTAGATCACTGGACAGCTTACGAGCAGTACTTC.